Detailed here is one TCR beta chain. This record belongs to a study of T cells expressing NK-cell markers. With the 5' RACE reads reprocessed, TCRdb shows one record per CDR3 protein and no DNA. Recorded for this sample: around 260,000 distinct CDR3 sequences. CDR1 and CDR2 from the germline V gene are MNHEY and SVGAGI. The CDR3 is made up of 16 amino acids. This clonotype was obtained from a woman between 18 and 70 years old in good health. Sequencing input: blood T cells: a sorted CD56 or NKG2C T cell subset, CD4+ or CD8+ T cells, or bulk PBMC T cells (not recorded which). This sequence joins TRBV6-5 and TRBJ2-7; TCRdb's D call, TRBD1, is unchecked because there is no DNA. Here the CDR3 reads CASSYIGGQGAIEQYF.